The clone carrying this T cell receptor (beta chain) was picked up a small number of times. J lost 3 bases, V lost 8 bases, and 7 bases had no gene match. This CDR3 contains 14 residues. Germline loops: CDR1 MDHEN, CDR2 SYDVKM. Ahead of thyroid surgery, no patient had received treatment of any kind. The sample is drawn from a study of metastatic and nonmetastatic thyroid tumors. MiXCR reprocessed the PCR reads for TCRdb. This table has tens of thousands of clones, about 20% appearing once. The J gene is TRBJ1-5, the V gene TRBV28, with 7 bases lining up with TRBD1. The specimen sequenced was tumor tissue. This TCR was recovered from a female donor with papillary thyroid cancer or a benign thyroid nodule (not recorded which). Some clones in this sample may be carry-over from other donors' samples. In DNA form, the CDR3 reads TGTGCCAGCCGCGGGACAGAGGTCAATCAGCCCCAGCATTTT. Protein product: CASRGTEVNQPQHF.